These 24 T cell receptor beta chains share one sample of origin, sequenced in a study of T cells in women clearing cervical HPV infection. Assay: immunoSEQ multiplex PCR; the TCRdb copy retains only in-frame clones and omits some. The listing contains about 22,000 clones. Sequenced: blood buffy coat. These receptors were collected from a woman between 18 and 70 years old with a cervical HPV16 infection that either progressed to CIN3+ or cleared (not recorded which).

To note about this clone: The read comes to an end 3 residues before the CDR3 does, leaving the germline J gene to fill in the end. The J gene is TRBJ2-1, the V gene TRBV11-2, with 8 bases lining up with TRBD2. This CDR3 has 15 residues. Per the germline V gene, CDR1 is SGHAT and CDR2 is FQNNGV. The J segment lost 8 bases and the V segment lost 5 bases, leaving 11 bases of the junction unmatched. The CDR3: CASSPGSGSTDEQFF. The sequenced part of the CDR3 DNA is TGTGCCAGCAGCCCCGGGAGCGGGAGTACGGATGAG.

On this clone itself: The read stops 3 residues short of the end of the CDR3; the missing end is completed from the germline J gene. The chain is built from TRBV19 and TRBJ1-2, with 9 bases lining up with TRBD1. V was pared by 5 bases and J by 3 bases, with 16 bases of the junction left unmatched. CDR1 is LNHDA, CDR2 SQIVND, per germline (reference sequence). This CDR3 is 18 amino acids long. The CDR3: CASSAVPGQGNSHYGYTF. The CDR3 DNA, read in part, is TGTGCCAGTAGTGCCGTCCCGGGACAGGGTAACTCCCACTATGGC.

Incomplete CDR3 DNA: TGTGCCAGCCATCGGGGTTCCAACACCGGGGAG. As protein: CASHRGSNTGE. The entire CDR3 is CASHRGSNTGELFF. The rearrangement joins TRBV7-6 to TRBJ2-2; tentative D call: TRBD2 (5 bases). With the read ending 3 residues before the CDR3 end, the germline J gene is used to fill in that end. Trimming pared 8 bases from V and 2 bases from J, leaving 12 bases between. This CDR3 contains 14 residues. Germline CDR1 SGHVS, CDR2 FNYEAQ.

As to this clone: Sequencing ends 3 residues short of the CDR3 end; the germline J gene provides the rest. The chain has TRBV20-1 and TRBJ2-5, with 7 bases fitting TRBD1. The ends lost 4 bases at V and 2 bases at J; junction bases unmatched: 13. Germline CDR1 reads DFQATT; CDR2 reads SNEGSKA (reference sequence). CDR3 length: 16 amino acids. CDR3 bases read: TGCAGTGCTATAAGGGGGACAGAATTCCTGCAAGAGACC. Its translation: CSAIRGTEFLQET. The full CDR3 reads CSAIRGTEFLQETQYF.

Worth noting for this clone: The CDR3 is cut off 3 residues early in the read; its end comes from the germline J gene. The chain couples TRBV7-9 to TRBJ2-1; 7 bases are a match to TRBD1. The CDR3 has 14 amino acids. Per germline, CDR1 SEHNR and CDR2 FQNEAQ (reference sequence). V trimming: 5 bases; J trimming: 2 bases; junction bases outside the gene matches: 3. The CDR3 here is CASSGTGAYNEQFF. Incomplete CDR3 DNA: TGTGCCAGCAGCGGTACAGGGGCCTACAATGAG.

Concerning this clone itself: With the read ending 3 residues before the CDR3 end, the germline J gene is used to fill in that end. The J gene is TRBJ2-5, the V gene TRBV5-4, with 10 bases fitting TRBD2. Trimming cost V 0 bases and J 0 bases; bases outside gene matches: 2. This CDR3 is 16 amino acids long. The germline CDR1 and CDR2 sequences are SGHNT and YYREEE (reference sequence). The CDR3 DNA, read in part, is TGTGCCAGCAGCTTGGAGAGCGGGAGGGACCAAGAGACC. It is translated as CASSLESGRDQET. In full, the CDR3 reads CASSLESGRDQETQYF.

In regard to this clone: The read is 3 residues too short to cover the CDR3 end, so that end is filled in from the germline J gene. The chain links TRBV6-1 to TRBJ1-2; possibly TRBD1 for D (5 bases). The CDR3 consists of 14 residues. Germline lookup yields CDR1 MNHNS and CDR2 SASEGT. Between the trimmed V and J ends, which lost 4 bases and 3 bases, there was a span of 12 bases. The CDR3 DNA, read in part, is TGTGCCAGCAGTGCCAGGGCCTGGGACTATGGC. Amino acids: CASSARAWDYG. The complete CDR3 protein is CASSARAWDYGYTF.

Regarding this clone: The read halts 3 residues ahead of the CDR3 end, with the missing end drawn from the germline J gene. This chain joins TRBV19 and TRBJ1-2; no clear D gene. V lost 5 bases and J 4 bases, leaving 17 bases between the germline ends. From germline, CDR1 is LNHDA and CDR2 SQIVND (reference sequence). There are 15 residues in the CDR3. CDR3 sequence reads: CASSRGSSGSYGYTF. CDR3 bases read: TGTGCCAGTAGTCGCGGGTCTTCAGGCTCCTATGGC.

Concerning this clone: Read coverage stops 3 residues before the CDR3 terminus; the germline J gene supplies the remainder. This chain links TRBV7-8 with TRBJ1-6; no firm D call. In germline, CDR1 is SGHVS, CDR2 FQNEAQ. The CDR3 has 14 amino acids. The V end was cut by 6 bases, the J end by 0 bases, with 6 bases between. This chain's CDR3 is CASSRSSYNSPLHF. CDR3 DNA, as far as it was read: TGTGCCAGCAGTCGTAGCTCCTATAATTCACCC.

With respect to this clone: The sequenced fragment ends 3 residues before the CDR3 boundary, so the rest is inferred from the germline J gene. This sequence joins TRBV11-2 and TRBJ1-1; 8 bases match TRBD1. The CDR3 is made up of 15 amino acids. V shed 5 bases and J 1 base; nucleotides not matched to a gene: 6. Germline-derived CDR1 and CDR2 are SGHAT and FQNNGV. The CDR3 loop reads CASSPRTGWNTEAFF. The CDR3 DNA, read in part, is TGTGCCAGCAGCCCGCGGACAGGGTGGAACACTGAA.

In regard to this clone: The read ends 3 residues shy of where the CDR3 ends; the end is completed using the germline J gene. The chain joins TRBV20-1 to TRBJ1-5; 9 bases agree with TRBD1. With 5 bases clipped from V and 0 bases from J, the junction kept 14 bases outside the gene matches. This CDR3 spans 18 amino acids. Germline V gene sequence: CDR1 DFQATT, CDR2 SNEGSKA (reference sequence). CDR3 bases read: TGCAGTGCTCGAAGTCCCGGGACAGGGCCGTATAGCAATCAGCCC. It specifies CSARSPGTGPYSNQP. The CDR3 reads in full as CSARSPGTGPYSNQPQHF.

Concerning this clone itself: The read terminates 3 residues ahead of where the CDR3 ends, so the germline J gene completes it. V usage is TRBV6-2 or TRBV6-3 and J usage is TRBJ2-5; D ambiguous. CDR3 length equals 10 residues. In germline, CDR1 is MNHEY, CDR2 SVGEGT. V lost 10 bases and J lost 5, with 8 bases in between. CDR3 DNA, as far as it was read: TGTGCCACCGGCAGGGAGACC. Encoded protein: CATGRET. The CDR3 in full is CATGRETQYF.

The CDR3 reads CASSFDGQGYGAFF. The sequenced part of the CDR3 DNA is TGCGCCAGCAGCTTTGATGGACAGGGGTACGGA. The chain carries TRBV5-1 and TRBJ1-1; 9 nucleotides match TRBD1. Read sequence stops 3 residues before the CDR3 end, and the germline J gene provides the missing end. This CDR3 has 14 residues. Germline CDR1 reads SGHRS; CDR2 reads YFSETQ. Full variable domain (remainder filled in from reference TRBV5-1 and TRBJ1-1): KAGVTQTPRYLIKTRGQQVTLSCSPISGHRSVSWYQQTPGQGLQFLFEYFSETQRNKGNFPGRFSGRQFSNSRSEMNVSTLELGDSALYLCASSFDGQGYGAFFGQGTRLTVV.

Concerning this clone: With the read ending 3 residues before the CDR3 end, the germline J gene is used to fill in that end. The rearrangement links TRBV5-1 to TRBJ2-1, with 10 bases lining up with TRBD1. From germline, CDR1 is SGHRS and CDR2 YFSETQ. The CDR3 is made up of 15 amino acids. The V and J ends lost 3 bases and 3 bases, in that order; junction bases with no gene match: 3. This CDR3 reads CASSSGDRGYNEQFF. The covered CDR3 bases are TGCGCCAGCAGCTCCGGGGACAGGGGCTACAATGAG.

On this clone itself: Germline is not matched at one junction end, which may reflect a read error. The read ends 3 residues before the CDR3 terminus; that terminus is restored from the germline J gene. The chain links TRBV4-2 to TRBJ1-3, with D hard to call. This CDR3 region has 15 residues. CDR1 is LGHNA, CDR2 YNFKEQ, per germline. The CDR3 reads CASSQEAGGGNTIYF. CDR3 DNA (partial): TGCGCCAGCAGCCAAGAGGCGGGAGGTGGAAACACC.

Worth noting for this clone: The read ends 3 residues early relative to the CDR3; the germline J gene fills the gap. J is TRBJ1-5 and V is TRBV2; TRBD1 matches 10 bases. The length of the CDR3 is 15 residues. J gave up 3 bases and V 6 bases, and 5 bases lay outside the gene matches. Germline lookup yields CDR1 SNHLY and CDR2 FYNNEI. The part of the CDR3 DNA that was read is TGTGCCAGCAGCGACAGGGGGCTCCCCAATCAGCCC. It encodes CASSDRGLPNQP. The CDR3 in its entirety is CASSDRGLPNQPQHF.

Concerning this clone: The read is 3 residues too short to cover the CDR3 end, so that end is filled in from the germline J gene. The chain couples TRBV7-6 to TRBJ1-2, with D maybe TRBD1 (5 bases). The CDR3 extends over 15 amino acids. Trimming cost V 5 bases and J 1 base, with 14 bases left between them. Germline V lookup: CDR1 SGHVS, CDR2 FNYEAQ. CDR3 sequence: CASSPFADSNYGYTF. Incomplete CDR3 DNA: TGTGCCAGCAGCCCATTCGCCGACAGTAACTATGGC.

About this clone: Read sequence stops 3 residues before the CDR3 end, and the germline J gene provides the missing end. The gene calls are TRBV14 and TRBJ2-5; 8 nucleotides agree with TRBD1. CDR1 and CDR2 from the germline V gene are SGHDN and FVKESK. J gave up 4 bases and V 1 base, and 14 bases lay outside the gene matches. The CDR3 has 18 amino acids. CDR3 DNA, as far as it was read: TGTGCCAGCAGCCAAGGTGGAACAGGGGGAAGAATTGGAGAGACC. It encodes CASSQGGTGGRIGET. The CDR3 reads in full as CASSQGGTGGRIGETQYF.

With respect to this clone: From the germline J gene comes the end of the CDR3, since the read stops 3 residues before it. This sequence joins TRBV2 and TRBJ2-1; 8 bases are a match to TRBD2. This CDR3 region has 14 residues. V was pared by 7 bases and J by 7 bases, with 9 bases of the junction left unmatched. From germline, CDR1 is SNHLY and CDR2 FYNNEI. CDR3 DNA, as far as it was read: TGTGCCAGCAATGGCGGGGGGAATCTGAATGAG. Translation: CASNGGGNLNE. In full, the CDR3 is CASNGGGNLNEQFF.

Worth noting for this clone: The DNA ends 3 residues before the CDR3 does, and the rest of the CDR3 is filled in from the germline J gene. The V and J genes are TRBV14 and TRBJ1-2, with D uncertain. Germline loops: CDR1 SGHDN, CDR2 FVKESK. CDR3 length: 14 residues. CDR3 DNA, as far as it was read: TGTGCCAGCAGCCAAGATCATTCGAGAAGGGGC. Translating gives CASSQDHSRRG. The whole CDR3 is CASSQDHSRRGYTF.

CDR3 amino acids: CASSEPSPLHF. The DNA read from the CDR3 is TGTGCCAGCAGTGAACCGTCACCC. This chain links TRBV2 with TRBJ1-6; unclear D gene. Read coverage stops 3 residues before the CDR3 terminus; the germline J gene supplies the remainder. The CDR3 runs 11 residues. The germline V gene has CDR1 SNHLY and CDR2 FYNNEI. The V and J ends lost 2 bases and 10 bases respectively, with 3 bases between them.

In the case of this clone: Read data end 3 residues before the CDR3 end; the end is taken from the germline J gene. V gene TRBV9 combines with J gene TRBJ2-3, with TRBD2 matching over 11 bases. The CDR3 has 16 amino acids. The germline V gene encodes CDR1 SGDLS and CDR2 YYNGEE. V shed 4 bases, J shed 3 bases, and the junction held 7 bases outside the gene matches. The sequenced CDR3 bases are TGTGCCAGCAGCATCTACCCTAGCGGGGGGACAGATACG. It yields the protein CASSIYPSGGTDT. The full CDR3 protein reads CASSIYPSGGTDTQYF.

Of note for this clone: The read finishes 3 residues shy of the CDR3 end, and the germline J gene is used to complete it. The chain recombines TRBV20-1 with TRBJ1-4, with 8 bases matching TRBD1. From germline, CDR1 is DFQATT and CDR2 SNEGSKA (reference sequence). This CDR3 comprises 13 residues. V dropped 3 bases and J dropped 8; count of bases not matched to a gene: 5. The sequenced CDR3 bases are TGCAGTGCTAGTGAGGGACAGGTCGAAAAA. Residues: CSASEGQVEK. The whole CDR3 is CSASEGQVEKLFF.

Concerning this clone: With the read ending 3 residues before the CDR3 end, the germline J gene is used to fill in that end. The chain couples TRBV30 to TRBJ2-1, with 9 bases matching TRBD1. V lost 3 bases, J lost 5 bases, and 8 bases stayed unmatched. The CDR3 extends over 15 amino acids. Looked up from germline, CDR1 is GTSNPN and CDR2 is SVGIG (reference sequence). This CDR3 reads CAWSFFGTGNNEQFF. CDR3 DNA (partial): TGTGCCTGGAGCTTCTTCGGGACAGGGAACAATGAG.